The present T cell receptor beta chain was sequenced within a study of blood T cells in healthy people across ages. PCR was performed a second time for 7 to 11 cycles using a sample-barcoded 5' primer and a J-beta primer mix. Each cDNA molecule was tagged by a template-switch adaptor with 12 random nucleotides. MiXCR was run by TCRdb on the 5' RACE reads, yielding one entry per CDR3 protein. The sample has 550,000 to 750,000 distinct CDR3 sequences, around 21% seen once; the top ten hold 3% to 4.5%. The donors, all healthy, were Caucasians living in Russia, aged about 6 to 100. The draw of peripheral blood yielded ten milliliters from each donor. The ends were cut back, 5 bases at V and 6 bases at J, with 18 bases in the middle. Germline CDR1 and CDR2: SGHTA and FQGNSA. The CDR3 has 15 amino acids.

The chain employs TRBV7-2 and TRBJ2-3, with D possibly TRBD2 on 6 matching bases. The sample consisted of blood. The TCR sequence derives from a man aged 65 to 85 in good health. For the CDR3, the DNA is TGTGCCAGCAGCCCCCAGGGACTGGGCATGGATACGCAGTATTTT. It is translated as CASSPQGLGMDTQYF.